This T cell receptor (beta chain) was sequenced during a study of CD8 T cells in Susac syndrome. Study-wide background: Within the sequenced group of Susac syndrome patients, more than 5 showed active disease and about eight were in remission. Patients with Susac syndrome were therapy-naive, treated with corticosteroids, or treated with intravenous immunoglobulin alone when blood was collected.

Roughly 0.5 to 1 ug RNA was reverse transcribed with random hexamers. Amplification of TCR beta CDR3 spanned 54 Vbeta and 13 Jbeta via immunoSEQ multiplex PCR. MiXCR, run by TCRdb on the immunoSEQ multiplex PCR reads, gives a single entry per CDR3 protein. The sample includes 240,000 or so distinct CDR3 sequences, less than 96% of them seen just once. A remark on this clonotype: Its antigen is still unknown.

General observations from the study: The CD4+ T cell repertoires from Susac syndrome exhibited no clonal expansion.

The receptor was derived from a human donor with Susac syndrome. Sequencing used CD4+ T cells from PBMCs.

CDR3 sequence: CASSPGTSGRGNEQFF. CDR3 sequence (DNA): TGTGCCAGCTCACCCGGGACTAGCGGGAGAGGCAATGAGCAGTTCTTC. The V call is TRBV18, the J call TRBJ2-1, with 14 nucleotides matching TRBD2. The V gene's germline CDR1 is KGHSH and CDR2 LQKENI. The CDR3 totals 16 residues. The V gene end was trimmed by 3 bases and the J gene end by 6 bases; junction bases not matched to a gene: 4.